This T cell receptor (beta chain) is drawn from a study of blood T cell repertoires in COVID-19. On the study more broadly: PBMCs, B-cell-depleted T cells, or T cells were the source of the cDNA or gDNA that made up the material.

Source study methods: Amplified reference gene primers provided the basis for estimating nucleated cell counts. Method: immunoSEQ multiplex PCR; TCRdb's copy keeps in-frame clones and lacks some. D and trimming come from the DNA, and the V and J calls and clone size come from that table. The sample contains fewer than 650,000 clones, about 89% of which appear only once. V dropped 4 bases and J dropped 6; count of bases not matched to a gene: 13. Germline CDR1 and CDR2: SGHNT and YYREEE (reference sequence). The CDR3 extends over 16 amino acids. The clonotype comes from a woman in her fifties or sixties with COVID-19, enrolled during active disease. The chain couples TRBV5-4 to TRBJ2-7, with TRBD1 matching over 10 bases. Input material: peripheral blood. The CDR3: CASSPRPTGGASEQYF. The DNA for the CDR3 is TGTGCCAGCAGCCCCCGTCCGACAGGGGGCGCGTCCGAGCAGTACTTC. The full variable domain, in which reference TRBV5-4 and TRBJ2-7 provide the parts outside the CDR3, is ETGVTQSPTHLIKTRGQQVTLRCSSQSGHNTVSWYQQALGQGPQFIFQYYREEENGRGNFPPRFSGLQFPNYSSELNVNALELDDSALYLCASSPRPTGGASEQYFGPGTRLTVT.